The subject of this entry is one TCR beta chain. V was shortened by 6 bases and J by 8 bases, with 20 bases between the two germline ends. The CDR3 runs 15 residues. CDR1 is MGHDK and CDR2 is SYGVNS in the germline V gene. These data originate in a study of blood T cell repertoires in COVID-19. Overall study: PBMCs, B-cell-depleted T cells, or T cells were the source of the cDNA or gDNA that made up the material.

Here immunoSEQ multiplex PCR was the method, and the copy in TCRdb shows in-frame clones only, minus some. The data show roughly 56,000 clones, roughly 90% seen once. The chain has TRBV25-1 and TRBJ1-3; no clear D. Sequencing was done on a sample of peripheral blood. The sequence was collected from a man aged 55-75 years with active COVID-19. The chain's CDR3 is CASRSEAPPRYTIYF. DNA of the CDR3: TGTGCCAGCAGATCCGAGGCTCCGCCGCGGTACACCATATATTTT. Filled out from reference TRBV25-1 and TRBJ1-3, the complete variable domain reads EADIYQTPRYLVIGTGKKITLECSQTMGHDKMYWYQQDPGMELHLIHYSYGVNSTEKGDLSSESTVSRIRTEHFPLTLESARPSHTSQYLCASRSEAPPRYTIYFGEGSWLTVV.